Below, one T cell receptor beta chain is given with its context. It was with a sample-barcoded 5' primer and a J-beta primer mix that a second PCR of about 7 to 12 cycles was run. MiXCR was run by TCRdb on the 5' RACE reads, yielding one entry per CDR3 protein. This sample has around 870,000 distinct CDR3 sequences; more than 25% occur once, and the top ten carry approximately 15%. The data belong to a study of blood T cells in healthy people across ages. Trimming took 7 bases from V and 5 from J, leaving 23 bases between them. CDR1 SEHNR and CDR2 FQNEAQ come from the germline V gene (reference sequence). This CDR3 has 16 residues.

V and J are TRBV7-9 and TRBJ2-5, with D possibly TRBD1 on 7 matching bases. The sequence was obtained from a woman aged 80 or over in good health. Input material: blood. CDR3 DNA sequence: TGTGCCAGCACACTAAGGTTGGCAGGGGGGAGTGAGACCCAGTACTTC. Its protein is CASTLRLAGGSETQYF.